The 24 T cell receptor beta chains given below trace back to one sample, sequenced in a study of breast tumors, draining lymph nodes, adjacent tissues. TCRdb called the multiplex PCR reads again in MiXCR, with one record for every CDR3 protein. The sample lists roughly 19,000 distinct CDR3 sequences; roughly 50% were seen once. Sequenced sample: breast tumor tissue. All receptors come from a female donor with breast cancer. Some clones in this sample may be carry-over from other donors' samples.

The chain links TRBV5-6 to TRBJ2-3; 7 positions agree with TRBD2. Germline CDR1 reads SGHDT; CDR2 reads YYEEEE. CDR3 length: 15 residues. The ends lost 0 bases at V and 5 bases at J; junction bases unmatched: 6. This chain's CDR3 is CASSLDTVAGDTQYF. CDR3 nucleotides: TGTGCCAGCAGCTTGGACACAGTAGCGGGAGATACGCAGTATTTT. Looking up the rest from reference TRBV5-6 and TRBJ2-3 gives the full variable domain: DAGVTQSPTHLIKTRGQQVTLRCSPKSGHDTVSWYQQALGQGPQFIFQYYEEEERQRGNFPDRFSGHQFPNYSSELNVNALLLGDSALYLCASSLDTVAGDTQYFGPGTRLTVL.

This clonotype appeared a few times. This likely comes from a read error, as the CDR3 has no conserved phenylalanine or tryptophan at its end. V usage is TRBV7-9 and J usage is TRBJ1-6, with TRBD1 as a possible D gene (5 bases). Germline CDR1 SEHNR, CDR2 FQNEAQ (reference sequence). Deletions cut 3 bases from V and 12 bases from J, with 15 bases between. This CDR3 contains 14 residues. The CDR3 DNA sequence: TGTGCCAGCAGCTTGGAGGGGTTGAGTTTACCCCTCCACTCT. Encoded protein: CASSLEGLSLPLHS.

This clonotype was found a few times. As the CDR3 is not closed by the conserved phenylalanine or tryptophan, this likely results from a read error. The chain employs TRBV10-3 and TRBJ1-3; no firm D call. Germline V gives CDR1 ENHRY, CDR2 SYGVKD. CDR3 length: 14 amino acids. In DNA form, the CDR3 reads TGTGCCATCAGTGATCAAGGGTCCGGAAGCACCATATATTCT. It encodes CAISDQGSGSTIYS.

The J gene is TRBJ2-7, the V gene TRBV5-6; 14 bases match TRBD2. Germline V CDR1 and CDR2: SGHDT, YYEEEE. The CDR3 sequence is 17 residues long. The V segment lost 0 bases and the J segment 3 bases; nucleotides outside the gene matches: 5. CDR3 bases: TGTGCCAGCAGCTTGGGACTAGCGGGAGGGCCCCTCTACGAGCAGTACTTC. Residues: CASSLGLAGGPLYEQYF.

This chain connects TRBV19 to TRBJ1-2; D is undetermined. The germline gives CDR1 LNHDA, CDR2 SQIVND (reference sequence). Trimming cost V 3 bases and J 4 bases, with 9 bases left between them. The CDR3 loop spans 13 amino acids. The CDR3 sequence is CASSMGILYGYTF. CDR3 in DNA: TGTGCCAGTAGTATGGGGATCCTCTATGGCTACACCTTC. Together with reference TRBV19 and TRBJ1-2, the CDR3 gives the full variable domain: DGGITQSPKYLFRKEGQNVTLSCEQNLNHDAMYWYRQDPGQGLRLIYYSQIVNDFQKGDIAEGYSVSREKKESFPLTVTSAQKNPTAFYLCASSMGILYGYTFGSGTRLTVV.

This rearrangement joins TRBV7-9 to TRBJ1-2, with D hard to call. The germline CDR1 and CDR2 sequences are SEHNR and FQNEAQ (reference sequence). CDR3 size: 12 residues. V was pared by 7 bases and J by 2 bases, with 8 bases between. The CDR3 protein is CASNQENYGYTF. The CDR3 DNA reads TGTGCCAGCAATCAGGAGAACTATGGCTACACCTTC. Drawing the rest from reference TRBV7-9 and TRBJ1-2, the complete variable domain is DTGVSQNPRHKITKRGQNVTFRCDPISEHNRLYWYRQTLGQGPEFLTYFQNEAQLEKSRLLSDRFSAERPKGSFSTLEIQRTEQGDSAMYLCASNQENYGYTFGSGTRLTVV.

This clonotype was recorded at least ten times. The CDR3 DNA is TGTGCCAGCAGTTTCGACAGTGGTATTGAAAAACTGTTTTTT. Protein: CASSFDSGIEKLFF. The chain carries TRBV28 and TRBJ1-4, with D perhaps TRBD1 (5 bases). Trimming pared 3 bases from V and 7 bases from J, leaving 12 bases between. In germline, CDR1 is MDHEN, CDR2 SYDVKM. The CDR3 runs 14 residues.

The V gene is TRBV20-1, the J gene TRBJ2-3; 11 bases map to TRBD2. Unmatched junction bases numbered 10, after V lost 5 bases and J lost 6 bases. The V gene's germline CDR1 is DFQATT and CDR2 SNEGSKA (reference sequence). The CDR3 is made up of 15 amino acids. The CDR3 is CSAPRSGRGVDTQYF. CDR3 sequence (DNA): TGCAGTGCTCCACGTAGCGGGAGGGGTGTGGATACGCAGTATTTT.

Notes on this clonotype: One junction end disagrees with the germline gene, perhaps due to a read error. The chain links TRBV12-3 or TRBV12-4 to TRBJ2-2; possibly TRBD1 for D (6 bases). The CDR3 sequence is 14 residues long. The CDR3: CASKMDRNTGKLFF. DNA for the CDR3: TGTGCCAGCAAGATGGACAGAAACACCGGGAAGCTGTTCTTT.

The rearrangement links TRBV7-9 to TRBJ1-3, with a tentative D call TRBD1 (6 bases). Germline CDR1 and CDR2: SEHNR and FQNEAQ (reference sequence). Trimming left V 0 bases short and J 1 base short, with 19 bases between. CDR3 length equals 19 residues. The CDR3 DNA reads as TGTGCCAGCAGCTTAGCGGGGGGCAGGAGGTTCGAGTCTGGAAACACCATATATTTT. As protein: CASSLAGGRRFESGNTIYF.

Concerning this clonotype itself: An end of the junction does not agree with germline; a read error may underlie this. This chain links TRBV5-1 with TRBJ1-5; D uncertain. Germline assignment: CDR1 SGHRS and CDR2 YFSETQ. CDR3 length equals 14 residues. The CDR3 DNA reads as TGCGCCGGCAGCGAGGGAGGCGGCAATCGGCCCCAGCATTTT. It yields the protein CAGSEGGGNRPQHF.

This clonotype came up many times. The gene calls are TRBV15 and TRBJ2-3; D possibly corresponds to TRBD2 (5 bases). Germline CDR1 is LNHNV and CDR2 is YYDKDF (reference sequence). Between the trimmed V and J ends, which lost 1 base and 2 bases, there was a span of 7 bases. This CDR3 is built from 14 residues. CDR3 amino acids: CATSRGETTDTQYF. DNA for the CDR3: TGTGCCACCAGCAGAGGGGAGACCACAGATACGCAGTATTTT. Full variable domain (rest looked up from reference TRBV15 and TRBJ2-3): DAMVIQNPRYQVTQFGKPVTLSCSQTLNHNVMYWYQQKSSQAPKLLFHYYDKDFNNEADTPDNFQSRRPNTSFCFLDIRSPGLGDTAMYLCATSRGETTDTQYFGPGTRLTVL.

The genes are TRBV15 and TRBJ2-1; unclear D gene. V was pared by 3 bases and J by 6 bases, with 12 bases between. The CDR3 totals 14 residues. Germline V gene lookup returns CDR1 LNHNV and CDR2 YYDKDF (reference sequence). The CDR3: CATSSRPQLNEQFF. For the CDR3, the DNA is TGTGCCACCAGCAGTAGGCCGCAACTCAATGAGCAGTTCTTC.

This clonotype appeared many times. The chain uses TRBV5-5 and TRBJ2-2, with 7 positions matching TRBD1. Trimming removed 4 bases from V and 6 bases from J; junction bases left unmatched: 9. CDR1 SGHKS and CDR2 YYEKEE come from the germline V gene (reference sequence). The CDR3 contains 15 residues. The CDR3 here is CASSRADRDAGELFF. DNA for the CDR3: TGTGCCAGCAGCCGAGCTGACAGGGATGCCGGGGAGCTGTTTTTT.

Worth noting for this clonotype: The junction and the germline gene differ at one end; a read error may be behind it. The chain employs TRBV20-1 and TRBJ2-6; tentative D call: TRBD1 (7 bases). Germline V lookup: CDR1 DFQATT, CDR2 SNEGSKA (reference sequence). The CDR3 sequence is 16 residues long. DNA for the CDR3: TGCGGTGCGCGGGACAGTGGTGCCTCTGGGGCCGACGTCCTGACTTTC. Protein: CGARDSGASGADVLTF.

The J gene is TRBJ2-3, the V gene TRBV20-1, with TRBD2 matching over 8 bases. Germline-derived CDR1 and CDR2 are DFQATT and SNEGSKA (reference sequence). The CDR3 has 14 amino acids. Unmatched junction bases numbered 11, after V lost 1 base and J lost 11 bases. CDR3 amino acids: CSARVGLGVNEQYF. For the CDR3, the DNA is TGCAGTGCTAGAGTGGGACTAGGAGTCAATGAGCAGTATTTT.

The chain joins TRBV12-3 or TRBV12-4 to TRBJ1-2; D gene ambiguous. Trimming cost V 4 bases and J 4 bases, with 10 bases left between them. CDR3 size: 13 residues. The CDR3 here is CASSSGQLYGYTF. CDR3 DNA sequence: TGTGCCAGCAGTTCTGGCCAACTCTATGGCTACACCTTC.

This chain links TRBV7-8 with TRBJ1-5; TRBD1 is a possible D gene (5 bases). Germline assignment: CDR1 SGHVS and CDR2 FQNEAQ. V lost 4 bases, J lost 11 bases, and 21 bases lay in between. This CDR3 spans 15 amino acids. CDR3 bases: TGTGCCAGCAGCTCGGCAGGGAACGGAGAAGAGACCCAGCATTTT. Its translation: CASSSAGNGEETQHF.

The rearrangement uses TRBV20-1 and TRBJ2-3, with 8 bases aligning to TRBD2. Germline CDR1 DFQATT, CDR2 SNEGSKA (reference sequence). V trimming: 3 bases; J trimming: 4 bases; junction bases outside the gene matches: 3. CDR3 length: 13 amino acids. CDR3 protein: CSASGRAADTQYF. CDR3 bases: TGCAGTGCTAGCGGGAGGGCTGCAGATACGCAGTATTTT.

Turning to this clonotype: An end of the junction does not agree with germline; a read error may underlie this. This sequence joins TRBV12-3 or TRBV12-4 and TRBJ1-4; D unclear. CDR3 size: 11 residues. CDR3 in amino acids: CASSLGEELFF. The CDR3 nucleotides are TGTGCTAGCAGTTTGGGTGAAGAACTGTTTTTT.

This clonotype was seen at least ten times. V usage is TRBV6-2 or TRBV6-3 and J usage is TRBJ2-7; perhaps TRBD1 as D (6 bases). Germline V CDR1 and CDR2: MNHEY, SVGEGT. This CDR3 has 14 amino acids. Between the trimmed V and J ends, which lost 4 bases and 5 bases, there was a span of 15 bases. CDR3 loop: CASSLQGPTDEQYF. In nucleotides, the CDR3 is TGTGCCAGCAGTTTGCAGGGGCCAACTGACGAGCAGTACTTC.

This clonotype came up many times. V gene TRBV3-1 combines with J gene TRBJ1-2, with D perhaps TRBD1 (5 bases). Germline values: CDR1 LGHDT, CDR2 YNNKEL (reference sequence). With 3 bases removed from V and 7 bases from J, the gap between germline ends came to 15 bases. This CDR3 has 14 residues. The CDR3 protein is CASSQTGAPGGYTF. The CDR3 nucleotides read TGTGCCAGCAGCCAGACCGGGGCCCCGGGTGGCTACACCTTC.

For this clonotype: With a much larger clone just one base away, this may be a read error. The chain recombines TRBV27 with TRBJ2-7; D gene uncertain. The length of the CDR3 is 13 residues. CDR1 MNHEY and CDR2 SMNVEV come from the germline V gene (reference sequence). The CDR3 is CASRNVLSHERYF. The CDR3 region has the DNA TGTGCCAGCAGAAACGTCCTATCCCACGAGCGGTACTTC.

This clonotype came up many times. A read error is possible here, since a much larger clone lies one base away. CDR3 in amino acids: CASSQEAGGSGEQYF. The CDR3 DNA reads as TGTGCCAGCAGTCAAGAGGCGGGAGGGTCAGGCGAGCAGTACTTC. The chain recombines TRBV6-1 with TRBJ2-7; TRBD2 matches at 9 bases. Trimming removed 5 bases from V and 6 bases from J; junction bases left unmatched: 11. From germline, CDR1 is MNHNS and CDR2 SASEGT. The CDR3 has 15 residues.